This entry concerns a single T cell receptor (beta chain). The sample belongs to a study of CD8+ T cells in alopecia areata. Study information: Tofacitinib exposure lasted 6 to 18 months, followed by 6 months off drug.

cDNA prepared by RNA extraction and subsequent reverse transcription served as the template for sequencing. TCRdb's copy holds only in-frame clones and misses some; the assay was immunoSEQ multiplex PCR. The data show 70,000 or so clones, 55% to 75% seen once. V shed 7 bases and J 6 bases; nucleotides not matched to a gene: 5. The CDR3 length is 13 residues. Germline V lookup: CDR1 SQVTM, CDR2 ANQGSEA. Cell sorting on a FACSAria was used to separate CD4+ and CD8+ T cells from the PBMCs. The TCR comes from a human donor with alopecia areata. The chain uses TRBV29-1 and TRBJ2-4; 11 nucleotides agree with TRBD1. This material consisted of CD8+ T cells sorted from blood, taken at week 0. In nucleotides, the CDR3 is TGCAGCGCCGGACAGGGGGCGCGAAACATTCAGTACTTC. It yields the protein CSAGQGARNIQYF. The variable domain in full, with the rest retrieved from reference TRBV29-1 and TRBJ2-4, is SAVISQKPSRDICQRGTSLTIQCQVDSQVTMMFWYRQQPGQSLTLIATANQGSEATYESGFVIDKFPISRPNLTFSTLTVSNMSPEDSSIYLCSAGQGARNIQYFGAGTRLSVL.